This section outlines one T cell receptor (beta chain) sequence together with its context. The target of this receptor is not known. The record has no base qualities; no much larger clone is one base away. The immunoSEQ Assay, a bias-controlled multiplex PCR, was used to amplify TCRbeta CDR3 regions from genomic DNA. Turning to the authors' computational methods: The number of nucleated cells in each sample was estimated from the amplification of reference gene primers within the assay. Sequence reads were collapsed and filtered to measure the absolute abundance of every unique TCRbeta CDR3 rearrangement. For each sample, productive Simpson clonality was calculated by taking the square root of Simpson's diversity index across productive rearrangements. TCRdb retrieved this table from immuneACCESS and kept in-frame rearrangements only. Not all clones are present; in checked studies, unresolved V genes account for under half, and no reason is known for the remainder. That table gives V, J and clone size, and the DNA gave D and trimming. For this sample there are around 170,000 clones; under 90% appear just once. The top ten clones comprise approximately 14% of the sample.

Collaborating institutions collected whole blood in K2EDTA tubes following their own protocols. For TCRbeta analysis, collaborators shipped samples in one of three forms: frozen whole blood, isolated PBMCs, or DNA extracted from either of those sample types. This specimen comes from a study of blood T cell repertoires in COVID-19 (TCRdb year 2020). For the wider study: Samples covering the acute and convalescent phases of COVID-19 were provided by collaborators in the United States, Italy and Spain. The samples were drawn from the first 160 participants of the ongoing ImmuneRACE study and from 950 to 1,500 subjects provided by 6 global collaborators. The prospective study material was composed of cDNA or gDNA derived from T cells, B-cell-depleted T cells, or PBMCs. A de-identified subject ID, COVID-19 status, age in years and sex were almost always included in the sample metadata. Where available, HLA class I and class II types were obtained from metadata supplied by the sample provider rather than from assay-based typing. Deeply sampled blood TCRbeta repertoires from subjects exposed to, actively infected with, or recovered from COVID-19 were included in the dataset. The repertoires were made available in a free public database intended to serve as a resource for research on the immune response to SARS-CoV-2.

Results the study describes overall, beyond this receptor: The quantity of clinical and demographic metadata differed by source and by participant and was supplied without curation.

Its CDR3 holds 18 amino acids, cysteine through phenylalanine. Only the CDR3 portion is preserved as DNA: 54 bases, with reading frame beginning at the first base. At the junction V is shortened by 3 bases and J by 3 bases; bases outside the gene matches: 9. The germline V gene specifies SGDLS as CDR1 and YYNGEE as CDR2. The source of this sequence is a man aged 30-40 years with active or convalescent COVID-19. The sequencing sample was made of peripheral blood. The sequence links TRBV9 to TRBJ2-3; 14 middle bases align to TRBD2. CDR3 region: CASSAGTSGGLGTDTQYF. The base sequence is TGTGCCAGCAGCGCCGGGACTAGCGGGGGCCTAGGGACAGATACGCAGTATTTT.